This T cell receptor (beta chain) was recorded in a study of cytomegalovirus exposure and HLA in healthy donors. Vbeta (60) and Jbeta (13) primers were used in the PCR. The repertoire was sequenced with immunoSEQ multiplex PCR; TCRdb's copy has only in-frame clones and lacks some. Among about 210,000 clones, over 80% were seen once, and the ten largest hold about 6.4%. Germline loops: CDR1 SEHNR, CDR2 FQNEAQ (reference sequence). Trimming left V 3 bases short and J 5 bases short, with 7 bases between. The CDR3 is 12 amino acids. The chain employs TRBV7-9 and TRBJ2-5; no reliable D call. Sequencing input: PBMCs. The sequence derives from a man in his forties in good health and CMV-seropositive. This chain's CDR3 is CASSFARETQYF. CDR3 nucleotide sequence: TGTGCCAGCAGCTTTGCTAGGGAGACCCAGTACTTC.